These 9 T cell receptor beta chains share one sample of origin, sequenced in a study of T cells after yellow fever vaccination. Each CDR3 protein gets one entry after TCRdb re-called the 5' RACE reads with MiXCR. This table holds 340,000 or so distinct CDR3 sequences, about 12% found once. The source material was CD4+ T cells sorted from PBMCs, sampled 15 days after the yellow fever booster vaccination. These receptors were obtained from a man in his late teens or twenties who received the YFV17D yellow fever vaccine.

The J gene is TRBJ2-2, the V gene TRBV7-9; D gene unclear. Trimming took off 1 base at V and 6 bases at J, with 9 bases between the two ends. The CDR3 is 14 amino acids. Per the germline V gene, CDR1 is SEHNR and CDR2 is FQNEAQ (reference sequence). The CDR3 protein is CASSLVGPSGELFF. As DNA, the CDR3 is TGTGCCAGCAGCTTAGTAGGGCCATCCGGGGAGCTGTTTTTT.

The gene calls are TRBV6-1 and TRBJ1-1, with D uncertain. The germline gives CDR1 MNHNS, CDR2 SASEGT. Deletions cut 1 base from V and 11 bases from J, with 14 bases between. The CDR3 spans 13 residues. CDR3 coding DNA: TGTGCCAGCAGTGAAGGAGGACTCCGCGGGGCTTTCTTT. Its translation: CASSEGGLRGAFF.

The chain employs TRBV6-6 and TRBJ1-1; 7 bases align to TRBD1. CDR1 MNHNY and CDR2 SVGAGI come from the germline V gene (reference sequence). The CDR3 is 15 residues long. Trimming took 5 bases from V and 5 from J; bases not matched to a gene: 11. This CDR3 is CASSRPTGRRTEAFF. CDR3 bases: TGTGCCAGCAGTCGTCCGACAGGGAGGCGGACTGAAGCTTTCTTT.

This clonotype has a handful of counts. V and J are TRBV7-2 and TRBJ2-6; 7 bases map to TRBD1. The CDR3 length is 14 residues. After removal of 2 bases from V and 12 bases from J, the junction contained 7 bases not matched to a gene. In germline, CDR1 is SGHTA, CDR2 FQGNSA. Written as DNA, the CDR3 is TGTGCCAGCAGCTTACAGGGGGTATCTATCGTCCTGACTTTC. Encoded protein: CASSLQGVSIVLTF.

This clonotype has more than one count but fewer than ten. J is TRBJ2-7 and V is TRBV11-2, with 7 nucleotides matching TRBD1. The CDR3 contains 15 residues. Germline values: CDR1 SGHAT, CDR2 FQNNGV. With V trimmed by 4 bases and J by 3 bases, 9 bases remained unmatched. The CDR3, as DNA: TGTGCCAGCAGCTCCCTCAGGGACAGCCGCTACGAGCAGTACGTC. Translation gives CASSSLRDSRYEQYV.

The sample holds many counts of this clonotype. V is TRBV12-3 or TRBV12-4 and J is TRBJ1-2; TRBD1 aligns across 7 bases. The V segment lost 6 bases and the J segment 6 bases; nucleotides outside the gene matches: 7. The CDR3 consists of 13 residues. CDR3 amino acids: CASRDDRVHGYTF. The CDR3 DNA is TGTGCCAGCAGAGACGACAGGGTCCATGGCTACACCTTC.

This chain joins TRBV12-3 or TRBV12-4 and TRBJ2-2, with no clear D. V was shortened by 2 bases and J by 8 bases, with 15 bases between the two germline ends. The CDR3 consists of 15 residues. Here the CDR3 DNA reads TGTGCCAGCAGTTTACCCGGTCGCGAGGCGGGGGAGCTGTTTTTT. Translation gives CASSLPGREAGELFF.

This clonotype has more than one count but fewer than ten. This chain links TRBV2 with TRBJ2-2; no definite D call. Germline V lookup: CDR1 SNHLY, CDR2 FYNNEI. The CDR3 loop spans 13 amino acids. V lost 6 bases and J 2 bases, leaving 7 bases between the germline ends. The chain's CDR3 is CASSRINTGELFF. The CDR3 nucleotides are TGTGCCAGCAGCAGAATCAACACCGGGGAGCTGTTTTTT.

The table lists this clonotype with a few counts. The chain has TRBV12-3 or TRBV12-4 and TRBJ1-3, with D maybe TRBD1 (6 bases). The CDR3 totals 15 residues. Trimming removed 2 bases from V and 3 bases from J, with 11 bases in between. This CDR3 is CASSLQQGSGNTIYF. CDR3 DNA: TGTGCCAGCAGTTTACAGCAGGGGAGTGGAAACACCATATATTTT.